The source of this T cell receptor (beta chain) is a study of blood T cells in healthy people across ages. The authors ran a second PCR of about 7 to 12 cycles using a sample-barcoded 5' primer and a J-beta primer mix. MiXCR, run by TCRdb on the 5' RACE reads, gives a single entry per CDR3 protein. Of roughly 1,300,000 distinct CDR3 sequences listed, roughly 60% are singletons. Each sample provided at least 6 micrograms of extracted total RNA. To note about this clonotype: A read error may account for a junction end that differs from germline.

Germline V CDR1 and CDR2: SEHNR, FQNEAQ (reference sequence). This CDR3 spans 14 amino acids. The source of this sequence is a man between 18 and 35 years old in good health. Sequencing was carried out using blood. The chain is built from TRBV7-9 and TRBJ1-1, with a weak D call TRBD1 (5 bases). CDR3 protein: CAGSSGRFGTEAFF. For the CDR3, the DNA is TGTGCCGGCAGCTCGGGACGGTTCGGCACTGAAGCTTTCTTT.